The rows below give T cell receptor beta chains drawn from one sample of a study of human T cells and chemical hapten exposure. Via MiXCR, TCRdb re-called the RACE reads, giving one row per CDR3 protein. The sample has some 340,000 distinct CDR3 sequences, approximately 6.3% seen once. The sample in question was whole blood, obtained in connection with sensitization to the hapten diphenylcyclopropenone (DPC). Source of these receptors: a young woman with alopecia areata. Some clones in this sample may be carry-over from other donors' samples. Both conserved end residues are part of each CDR3. The D gene is left open where the match is weak. Part of the rows lack a size; the others show once, few, many or a class for expanded clones.

>TRBJ2-3|TRBV5-6|TRBD1|-
CASSWGQGSTDTQYF
TGTGCCAGCAGCTGGGGACAGGGGAGCACAGATACGCAGTATTTT
>TRBJ2-3|TRBV7-9|-|few
CASSLRGAMTDTQYF
TGTGCCAGCAGCTTGAGGGGGGCGATGACAGATACGCAGTATTTT
>TRBJ1-2|TRBV29-1|-|few
CSVDFRTGYGYTF
TGCAGCGTTGATTTCCGGACGGGCTATGGCTACACCTTC
>TRBJ2-3|TRBV29-1|-|few
CSVAGRVTDTQYF
TGCAGCGTTGCGGGCAGAGTCACAGATACGCAGTATTTT
>TRBJ1-2|TRBV6-6|TRBD1|-
CASSIGGRGYTF
TGTGCCAGCAGTATAGGGGGCCGAGGCTACACCTTC
>TRBJ2-1|TRBV29-1|TRBD1|few
CSVGTGTSSYNEQFF
TGCAGCGTTGGGACAGGGACCAGCTCCTACAATGAGCAGTTCTTC
>TRBJ2-7|TRBV10-3|-|many
CAISEEIEGYEQYF
TGTGCCATCAGTGAAGAGATAGAGGGCTACGAGCAGTACTTC
>TRBJ2-7|TRBV25-1|TRBD2|many
CASSTLPSGGPYEQYF
TGTGCCAGCAGTACCCTCCCTAGCGGGGGGCCCTACGAGCAGTACTTC
>TRBJ2-1|TRBV5-4|TRBD2|few
CASSPGGENYNEQFF
TGTGCCAGCAGTCCGGGGGGGGAAAATTACAATGAGCAGTTCTTC
>TRBJ2-3|TRBV20-1|TRBD1|-
CSASPWTGEDTQYF
TGCAGTGCTTCGCCGTGGACAGGGGAGGATACGCAGTATTTT
>TRBJ1-2|TRBV18|-|many
CASSPPGRSYGYTF
TGTGCCAGCTCACCACCCGGACGGTCCTATGGCTACACCTTC
>TRBJ1-5|TRBV3-1|TRBD1|-
CASSQDRVDQPQHF
TGTGCCAGCAGCCAGGACAGGGTTGATCAGCCCCAGCATTTT
>TRBJ2-3|TRBV6-2/TRBV6-3|-|many
CASSPGRSSARADTQYF
TGTGCCAGCAGCCCCGGCCGCTCTAGCGCTCGGGCAGATACGCAGTATTTT
>TRBJ1-2|TRBV12-3/TRBV12-4|-|-
CASSLKAGNYGYTF
TGTGCCAGCAGTTTGAAGGCAGGGAACTATGGCTACACCTTC
>TRBJ2-3|TRBV14|-|many
CASSQDNTDTQYF
TGTGCCAGCAGCCAAGATAACACAGATACGCAGTATTTT
>TRBJ1-1|TRBV5-1|-|few
CASSSGALDTEAFF
TGCGCCAGCAGCTCGGGGGCGCTGGACACTGAAGCTTTCTTT
>TRBJ1-3|TRBV29-1|-|few
CSVEDTGNTIYF
TGCAGCGTTGAAGATACCGGAAACACCATATATTTT
>TRBJ1-1|TRBV21-1|-|-
CASSKVVVDRPNTEAFF
TGTGCCAGCAGCAAAGTAGTCGTCGACAGACCGAACACTGAAGCTTTCTTT
>TRBJ2-7|TRBV6-2/TRBV6-3|-|many
CASSPSSGQPSYEQYF
TGTGCCAGCAGCCCAAGCTCTGGACAGCCCTCCTACGAGCAGTACTTC
>TRBJ2-7|TRBV15|-|few
CATSRAPGAISYEQYF
TGTGCCACCAGCAGAGCCCCGGGGGCAATTTCCTACGAGCAGTACTTC